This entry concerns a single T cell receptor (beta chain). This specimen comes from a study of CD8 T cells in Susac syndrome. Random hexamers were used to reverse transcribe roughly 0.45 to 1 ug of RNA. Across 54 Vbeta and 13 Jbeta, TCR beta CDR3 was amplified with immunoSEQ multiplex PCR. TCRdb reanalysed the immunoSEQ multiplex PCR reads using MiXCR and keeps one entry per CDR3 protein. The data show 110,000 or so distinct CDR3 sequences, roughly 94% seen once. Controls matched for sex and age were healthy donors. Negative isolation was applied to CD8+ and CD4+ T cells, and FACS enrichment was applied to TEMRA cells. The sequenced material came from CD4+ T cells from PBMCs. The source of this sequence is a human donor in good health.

CDR3 region: CASSIGLAGGPEIQTQYF. CDR3 bases: TGTGCCAGCAGCATAGGACTAGCGGGAGGGCCGGAAATCCAGACCCAGTACTTC. The chain joins TRBV7-2 to TRBJ2-5; 15 bases align to TRBD2. Trimming took 5 bases from V and 6 from J; bases not matched to a gene: 13. Germline CDR1 reads SGHTA; CDR2 reads FQGNSA. The CDR3 has 18 amino acids.